Listed below are T cell receptor beta chains from one sample, sequenced in a study of vaccination and CD4 T cells after COVID-19. These TCRs are of unknown antigen specificity. MiXCR, run by TCRdb on the PCR reads, gives a single entry per CDR3 protein. This table holds about 20,000 distinct CDR3 sequences, 48% found once. Sequenced material: CD4+ T cells from blood, cultured in vitro, taken after SARS-CoV-2 vaccination. The receptors derive from a human donor who had recovered from COVID-19. CDR3s include the opening cysteine and the closing phenylalanine or tryptophan. D genes are given only for firm matches. Part of the rows lack a size; the others show once, few, many or a class for expanded clones.

TRBD1,TRBJ2-3,-,TRBV6-1,CASRLTETGLGGDTQYF,TGTGCCAGCCGACTGACAGAGACAGGGCTAGGCGGGGATACGCAGTATTTT
-,TRBJ2-7,-,TRBV7-9,CASSRTGVGEQYF,TGTGCCAGCAGCCGGACGGGGGTGGGCGAGCAGTACTTC
-,TRBJ1-5,few,TRBV7-2,CASSSTPMGQPQHF,TGTGCCAGCAGCTCCACCCCTATGGGTCAGCCCCAGCATTTT
-,TRBJ1-2,-,TRBV12-3/TRBV12-4,CASSLAGTVGGYTF,TGTGCCAGCAGTTTGGCCGGGACGGTCGGTGGCTACACCTTC
TRBD2,TRBJ2-7,-,TRBV7-2,CASSQTSGSYEQYF,TGTGCCAGCAGCCAGACTAGCGGGAGCTACGAGCAGTACTTC
TRBD1,TRBJ1-1,few,TRBV6-1,CASGRTGAEAFF,TGTGCCAGCGGAAGGACAGGGGCTGAAGCTTTCTTT
-,TRBJ2-3,-,TRBV6-1,CASSESTGFTDTQYF,TGTGCCAGCAGTGAATCTACAGGATTCACAGATACGCAGTATTTT
TRBD2,TRBJ2-1,-,TRBV5-4,CASSNLAGGWNEQFF,TGTGCCAGCAGCAACCTAGCGGGAGGTTGGAATGAGCAGTTCTTC
-,TRBJ1-6,once,TRBV6-1,CASSEFSPLHF,TGTGCCAGCAGTGAATTCTCACCCCTCCACTTT
-,TRBJ1-1,few,TRBV20-1,CSDTPRRSNTEAFF,TGCAGTGACACACCAAGAAGGAGTAACACTGAAGCTTTCTTT
-,TRBJ1-5,few,TRBV6-5,CASSYSGINQPQHF,TGTGCCAGCAGTTACTCAGGGATCAATCAGCCCCAGCATTTT
-,TRBJ2-3,-,TRBV7-2,CASSGRLPTDTQYF,TGTGCCAGCAGTGGGCGGCTTCCCACAGATACGCAGTATTTT
-,TRBJ1-5,few,TRBV7-3,CASSSIHGKPQHF,TGTGCCAGCAGCTCAATCCATGGCAAGCCCCAGCATTTT
-,TRBJ2-3,-,TRBV7-2,CASSLAWQSDTQYF,TGTGCCAGCAGCTTAGCTTGGCAATCAGATACGCAGTATTTT
-,TRBJ1-5,-,TRBV12-3/TRBV12-4,CASSSTGLGNQPQHF,TGTGCCAGCAGTTCCACAGGGTTGGGCAATCAGCCCCAGCATTTT
TRBD1,TRBJ1-2,-,TRBV6-1,CASSDRDRVPYGYTF,TGTGCCAGCAGTGATAGGGACAGGGTGCCCTATGGCTACACCTTC
-,TRBJ2-2,-,TRBV7-2,CASSLEWELFF,TGTGCCAGCAGCTTAGAATGGGAGCTGTTTTTT
TRBD1,TRBJ1-1,-,TRBV12-3/TRBV12-4,CASSLATGVSEAFF,TGTGCCAGCAGTTTAGCCACAGGGGTGTCTGAAGCTTTCTTT
-,TRBJ1-2,once,TRBV7-2,CASSFGGGRANYGYTF,TGTGCCAGCAGCTTTGGGGGGGGGAGAGCTAACTATGGCTACACCTTC
TRBD2,TRBJ2-7,few,TRBV7-6,CASSLVAGAYEQYF,TGTGCCAGCAGCTTAGTAGCGGGGGCCTACGAGCAGTACTTC
-,TRBJ2-3,-,TRBV28,CASSHRADTQYF,TGTGCCAGCAGTCATAGGGCAGATACGCAGTATTTT
TRBD1,TRBJ1-1,-,TRBV2,CASSESWDSMNTEAFF,TGTGCCAGCAGTGAATCATGGGACAGCATGAACACTGAAGCTTTCTTT
-,TRBJ1-5,-,TRBV7-8,CASSLTGIFNQPQHF,TGTGCCAGCAGCTTAACAGGAATTTTCAATCAGCCCCAGCATTTT
TRBD2,TRBJ2-3,few,TRBV27,CASSLGLERDTQYF,TGTGCCAGCAGTTTAGGACTAGAAAGGGATACGCAGTATTTT
-,TRBJ2-5,few,TRBV7-2,CASSFRDLAGTQYF,TGTGCCAGCAGCTTTCGGGATCTGGCGGGGACCCAGTACTTC
TRBD1,TRBJ2-5,-,TRBV7-9,CASSLGSGGFQETQYF,TGTGCCAGCAGCTTAGGGTCAGGGGGTTTCCAAGAGACCCAGTACTTC
-,TRBJ2-5,-,TRBV9,CASSVEGAGFQETQYF,TGTGCCAGCAGCGTAGAAGGGGCAGGATTCCAAGAGACCCAGTACTTC
TRBD1,TRBJ1-6,-,TRBV23-1,CASSQYGRGPSPLHF,TGCGCCAGCAGTCAATACGGCAGGGGGCCTTCACCCCTCCACTTT
-,TRBJ2-7,-,TRBV5-8,CASSLGGIYEQYF,TGTGCCAGCAGCTTGGGTGGAATCTACGAGCAGTACTTC
TRBD1,TRBJ1-6,few,TRBV27,CASRPAGTGLNSPLHF,TGTGCCAGCAGGCCGGCCGGGACAGGCCTTAATTCACCCCTCCACTTT
-,TRBJ2-7,-,TRBV7-2,CASSLGVRHVYEQYF,TGTGCCAGCAGCTTAGGGGTGAGACACGTCTACGAGCAGTACTTC
TRBD1,TRBJ1-1,-,TRBV20-1,CSASATGGVSDTEAFF,TGCAGTGCTAGTGCGACAGGGGGCGTTAGTGACACTGAAGCTTTCTTT
-,TRBJ1-3,few,TRBV15,CATSSLLGNTIYF,TGTGCCACCAGCTCACTCCTTGGAAACACCATATATTTT
-,TRBJ1-5,once,TRBV4-2,CASSQDPDSLDQPQHF,TGTGCCAGCAGCCAAGATCCCGACAGCTTGGATCAGCCCCAGCATTTT
-,TRBJ1-2,-,TRBV7-2,CASSLEAVYGYTF,TGTGCCAGCAGCTTAGAGGCGGTTTATGGCTACACCTTC
TRBD1,TRBJ1-5,few,TRBV7-2,CASSLSGGWQPQHF,TGTGCCAGCAGCTTATCAGGGGGATGGCAGCCCCAGCATTTT
-,TRBJ1-4,-,TRBV25-1,CASIGRRNEKLFF,TGTGCCAGCATTGGACGGCGTAATGAAAAACTGTTTTTT
TRBD1,TRBJ2-3,once,TRBV7-2,CASSLARTGSTDTQYF,TGTGCCAGCAGCTTAGCGAGGACAGGTAGTACAGATACGCAGTATTTT
-,TRBJ2-1,-,TRBV18,CASSPPGGEQFF,TGTGCCAGCTCACCACCGGGGGGAGAGCAGTTCTTC
-,TRBJ2-3,-,TRBV7-3,CASSLSGGTDTQYF,TGTGCCAGCAGCTTAAGTGGGGGGACAGATACGCAGTATTTT
TRBD1,TRBJ1-5,few,TRBV10-3,CAISESTEVRGPPRAQHF,TGTGCCATCAGTGAGTCGACAGAGGTCAGGGGGCCTCCCCGGGCCCAGCATTTT
-,TRBJ1-2,few,TRBV7-9,CASSLGRTTDYGYTF,TGTGCCAGCAGCTTAGGGCGAACTACCGACTATGGCTACACCTTC
-,TRBJ2-2,-,TRBV11-2,CASSLVSSPGTGELFF,TGTGCCAGCAGCTTAGTATCCTCCCCGGGGACCGGGGAGCTGTTTTTT
-,TRBJ2-1,-,TRBV6-1,CASSEVQNEQFF,TGTGCCAGCAGTGAGGTACAGAATGAGCAGTTCTTC
-,TRBJ2-3,-,TRBV20-1,CSARGRTTSTDTQYF,TGCAGTGCTAGGGGAAGGACAACTAGCACAGATACGCAGTATTTT
TRBD2,TRBJ2-7,-,TRBV11-3,CASSLGGAGGRVREQYF,TGTGCCAGCAGCCTCGGTGGAGCGGGAGGGCGAGTGAGAGAGCAGTACTTC
-,TRBJ2-2,few,TRBV6-5,CASSYRAGHTGELFF,TGTGCCAGCAGTTACCGGGCAGGGCATACCGGGGAGCTGTTTTTT
-,TRBJ1-5,few,TRBV6-1,CASSPRADLGNQPQHF,TGTGCCAGCAGTCCTCGGGCAGATCTAGGCAATCAGCCCCAGCATTTT
-,TRBJ2-1,-,TRBV11-3,CASSLGQSQDNEQFF,TGTGCCAGCAGCTTAGGACAGTCTCAGGACAATGAGCAGTTCTTC
TRBD1,TRBJ1-5,-,TRBV6-2/TRBV6-3,CASSPRTGQSNQPQHF,TGTGCCAGCAGCCCTCGGACAGGGCAAAGCAATCAGCCCCAGCATTTT
-,TRBJ1-1,few,TRBV7-2,CASSLEGRLNTEAFF,TGTGCCAGCAGCTTAGAGGGCAGATTGAACACTGAAGCTTTCTTT
-,TRBJ1-1,-,TRBV7-8,CASSLAVVWLGARGEAFF,TGTGCCAGCAGCTTAGCAGTGGTCTGGCTGGGGGCGCGCGGTGAAGCTTTCTTT
-,TRBJ1-1,-,TRBV20-1,CSARGYRETEAFF,TGCAGTGCTAGGGGATACAGGGAAACTGAAGCTTTCTTT
-,TRBJ1-5,few,TRBV6-1,CASSERQPQHF,TGTGCCAGCAGTGAACGTCAGCCCCAGCATTTT
TRBD2,TRBJ2-3,few,TRBV20-1,CSARTLAGGPPDTQYF,TGCAGTGCTAGAACCCTAGCGGGGGGGCCCCCAGATACGCAGTATTTT
TRBD1,TRBJ1-5,-,TRBV4-1,CASSHKTGQGPNQPQHF,TGCGCCAGCAGCCATAAAACAGGACAGGGGCCCAATCAGCCCCAGCATTTT
-,TRBJ1-1,-,TRBV20-1,CSASGADTEAFF,TGCAGTGCTAGTGGGGCCGACACTGAAGCTTTCTTT
-,TRBJ1-5,-,TRBV19,CASSSGRDYSNQPQHF,TGTGCCAGTAGTAGCGGGCGGGATTATAGCAATCAGCCCCAGCATTTT